The 28 T cell receptor beta chains below all came from one sample that was sequenced in a study of T-cell memory formation after mild COVID-19. TCRdb re-analysed the 5' RACE reads in MiXCR, keeping a single row per CDR3 protein. The sample carries under 200,000 distinct CDR3 sequences, roughly 31% recorded once. Input material: PBMCs or a T cell subset sorted from them (not recorded which). The receptors here all came from an adult woman who had mild COVID-19 (a few samples of this study predate the infection). Cell type and time point are not known.

The chain has TRBV7-9 and TRBJ2-1; TRBD2 might be the D (6 bases). V lost 1 base, J lost 16 bases, and 17 bases lay in between. Germline assignment: CDR1 SEHNR and CDR2 FQNEAQ (reference sequence). The CDR3 loop spans 13 amino acids. The CDR3 DNA is TGTGCCAGCAGCTTAGGTACCCACCTGGGAGGATTCTTC. Translation: CASSLGTHLGGFF.

This clonotype was seen more than once but under ten times. The CDR3 spells CASSHYTGELFF. The CDR3 DNA follows: TGTGCCAGCAGTCACTACACCGGGGAGCTGTTTTTT. The rearrangement joins TRBV12-3 or TRBV12-4 to TRBJ2-2; no clear D. The CDR3 is 12 residues long. Between the trimmed V and J ends, which lost 5 bases and 3 bases, there was a span of 4 bases.

CDR3 region: CASSGGLDEQYF. CDR3 sequence (DNA): TGCGCCAGCAGCGGCGGGCTAGACGAGCAGTACTTC. This rearrangement joins TRBV5-1 to TRBJ2-7, with a tentative D call TRBD2 (5 bases). Germline loops: CDR1 SGHRS, CDR2 YFSETQ. The CDR3 is made up of 12 amino acids. Trimming removed 4 bases at V and 5 bases at J, with 10 bases between. Drawing the rest from reference TRBV5-1 and TRBJ2-7, the complete variable domain is KAGVTQTPRYLIKTRGQQVTLSCSPISGHRSVSWYQQTPGQGLQFLFEYFSETQRNKGNFPGRFSGRQFSNSRSEMNVSTLELGDSALYLCASSGGLDEQYFGPGTRLTVT.

The rearrangement joins TRBV7-8 to TRBJ2-1; D perhaps matches TRBD2 (7 bases). The CDR3 runs to 13 residues. Trimming cost V 3 bases and J 10 bases, with 13 bases left between them. The germline V gene has CDR1 SGHVS and CDR2 FQNEAQ. CDR3 sequence: CASSLTGRGEQFF. DNA for the CDR3: TGTGCCAGCAGCTTGACTGGGAGGGGGGAGCAGTTCTTC.

This clonotype was observed a few times. The rearrangement links TRBV12-3 or TRBV12-4 to TRBJ2-7, with 12 bases identical to TRBD1. Losses at the gene ends were 2 bases for V and 6 bases for J; bases not matched to a gene: 5. The CDR3 has 15 amino acids. CDR3 loop: CASSLWGQGAIEQYF. The CDR3 DNA is TGTGCCAGCAGTTTATGGGGACAGGGGGCAATCGAGCAGTACTTC.

The table lists this clonotype with a few counts. V is TRBV29-1 and J is TRBJ2-5; 11 bases match TRBD2. Germline V gene data show CDR1 as SQVTM and CDR2 as ANQGSEA. Germline trimming cut 5 bases from V and 5 bases from J; bases unmatched to any gene: 7. CDR3 size: 14 residues. The CDR3 region has the DNA TGCAGCGTTCGACTAGCGGGAAAACTGGAGACCCAGTACTTC. Residues: CSVRLAGKLETQYF.

This clonotype has just a few counts. CDR3 loop: CASSQGTEQYF. The CDR3 DNA follows: TGTGCCAGCAGCCAAGGGACTGAGCAGTATTTT. The J gene is TRBJ2-3, the V gene TRBV7-9; D possibly corresponds to TRBD2 (6 bases). From germline, CDR1 is SEHNR and CDR2 FQNEAQ (reference sequence). The V end lost 5 bases, the J end lost 11 bases, and 11 bases lay between the germline ends. CDR3 size: 11 residues. Filled out from reference TRBV7-9 and TRBJ2-3, the complete variable domain reads DTGVSQNPRHKITKRGQNVTFRCDPISEHNRLYWYRQTLGQGPEFLTYFQNEAQLEKSRLLSDRFSAERPKGSFSTLEIQRTEQGDSAMYLCASSQGTEQYFGPGTRLTVL.

A few counts support this clonotype. The rearrangement joins TRBV3-1 to TRBJ1-1; no definite D call. Germline V CDR1 and CDR2: LGHDT, YNNKEL (reference sequence). Trimming shortened V by 4 bases and J by 2 bases, and 11 bases separated the two germline ends. The CDR3 contains 14 residues. CDR3 DNA sequence: TGTGCCAGCAGCCCAGTCACACCTAACACTGAAGCTTTCTTT. It codes for CASSPVTPNTEAFF.

The V gene is TRBV7-2, the J gene TRBJ2-2; 9 bases map to TRBD2. Trimming removed 5 bases from V and 6 bases from J; junction bases left unmatched: 7. CDR1 is SGHTA, CDR2 FQGNSA, per germline. CDR3 size: 15 residues. The CDR3 loop is CASSPWTSAPGELFF. DNA for the CDR3: TGTGCCAGCAGCCCGTGGACTAGCGCCCCCGGGGAGCTGTTTTTT.

This chain joins TRBV20-1 and TRBJ2-1, with 7 bases lining up with TRBD2. V lost 0 bases, J lost 2 bases, and 7 bases stayed unmatched. CDR3 length: 16 residues. The germline V gene has CDR1 DFQATT and CDR2 SNEGSKA (reference sequence). CDR3 sequence: CSARDLGGGAYNEQFF. The CDR3 DNA reads TGCAGTGCTAGAGATTTAGGCGGGGGAGCCTACAATGAGCAGTTCTTC.

V is TRBV20-1 and J is TRBJ1-1, with a possible D match to TRBD1 (6 bases). Trimming left V 3 bases short and J 7 bases short, with 21 bases between. The CDR3 sequence is 15 residues long. From germline, CDR1 is DFQATT and CDR2 SNEGSKA (reference sequence). The CDR3 loop is CSARIYRVGGDEAFF. CDR3 bases: TGCAGTGCTAGGATATACAGGGTGGGGGGTGATGAAGCTTTCTTT.

This clonotype was seen ten or more times. This chain uses TRBV7-9 with TRBJ2-7; no reliable D call. Per the germline V gene, CDR1 is SEHNR and CDR2 is FQNEAQ (reference sequence). V was cut by 3 bases and J by 2 bases, with 8 bases left in between. The CDR3 consists of 13 residues. The chain's CDR3 is CASSFSFTYEQYF. Here the CDR3 DNA reads TGTGCCAGCAGCTTTAGCTTTACCTACGAGCAGTACTTC. Full variable domain (outside the CDR3, taken from reference TRBV7-9 and TRBJ2-7): DTGVSQNPRHKITKRGQNVTFRCDPISEHNRLYWYRQTLGQGPEFLTYFQNEAQLEKSRLLSDRFSAERPKGSFSTLEIQRTEQGDSAMYLCASSFSFTYEQYFGPGTRLTVT.

This clonotype occurred a few times. This chain links TRBV19 with TRBJ2-7, with 8 bases aligning to TRBD1. Germline lookup yields CDR1 LNHDA and CDR2 SQIVND (reference sequence). The CDR3 loop spans 13 amino acids. With V trimmed by 6 bases and J by 5 bases, 6 bases remained unmatched. The CDR3 DNA follows: TGTGCCAGTAGCCACAGGGGACAGGACGAGCAGTACTTC. Its translation: CASSHRGQDEQYF.

This clonotype was detected a few times. The V call is TRBV12-3 or TRBV12-4, the J call TRBJ1-2, with 9 bases lining up with TRBD1. The CDR3 is 14 amino acids. V shed 4 bases, J shed 2 bases, and the junction held 2 bases outside the gene matches. The CDR3 protein is CASSYGTGNYGYTF. DNA of the CDR3: TGTGCCAGCAGTTACGGGACAGGGAACTATGGCTACACCTTC.

This clonotype has a handful of counts. V and J are TRBV10-3 and TRBJ2-1; the match to TRBD1 covers 8 bases. The junction had 6 bases not matched to a gene; V was cut back by 5 bases and J by 3 bases. The CDR3 extends over 15 amino acids. Per the germline V gene, CDR1 is ENHRY and CDR2 is SYGVKD. The CDR3 bases are TGTGCCATCAGTCCGGAGGACAGGGTCTACAATGAGCAGTTCTTC. Translated: CAISPEDRVYNEQFF.

The chain is built from TRBV9 and TRBJ2-3; 8 nucleotides line up with TRBD1. Germline V lookup: CDR1 SGDLS, CDR2 YYNGEE. Losses at the gene ends were 3 bases for V and 5 bases for J; bases not matched to a gene: 8. The CDR3 runs 15 residues. The CDR3 nucleotides read TGTGCCAGCAGCGCGGGACAGGCCTGGGGAGATACGCAGTATTTT. As protein: CASSAGQAWGDTQYF.

This clonotype has just a few counts. The gene calls are TRBV4-3 and TRBJ2-7; 9 positions agree with TRBD2. The CDR3 length is 15 residues. Looked up from germline, CDR1 is LGHNA and CDR2 is YSLEER. V gave up 5 bases and J gave up 7 bases; unmatched junction bases: 12. CDR3 sequence reads: CASSYSAGGPWEQYF. CDR3 DNA: TGCGCCAGCAGCTACTCGGCGGGAGGGCCTTGGGAGCAGTACTTC.

The genes are TRBV7-6 and TRBJ2-3; D is unresolved. V lost 5 bases and J lost 5, with 8 bases in between. Per the germline V gene, CDR1 is SGHVS and CDR2 is FNYEAQ. This CDR3 contains 12 residues. The CDR3 loop reads CASSPAEDTQYF. Here the CDR3 DNA reads TGTGCCAGCAGCCCGGCCGAAGATACGCAGTATTTT.

The rearrangement joins TRBV12-3 or TRBV12-4 to TRBJ2-1; D perhaps matches TRBD2 (6 bases). The V end was cut by 6 bases, the J end by 7 bases, with 13 bases between. This CDR3 has 13 amino acids. CDR3 DNA sequence: TGTGCCAGCAGCTATTCGACTAGTAATGAGCAGTTCTTC. Translated, it gives CASSYSTSNEQFF.

This clonotype has more than one count but fewer than ten. The V call is TRBV2, the J call TRBJ2-3; tentatively, D is TRBD2 (5 bases). The germline V gene has CDR1 SNHLY and CDR2 FYNNEI. There are 12 residues in the CDR3. Trimming removed 7 bases from V and 4 bases from J, with 9 bases in between. This CDR3 reads CASTPAADTQYF. The CDR3 nucleotides read TGTGCCAGCACTCCAGCGGCAGATACGCAGTATTTT.

The V and J genes are TRBV7-2 and TRBJ1-2; D unresolved. This CDR3 is 15 amino acids long. V lost 1 base and J lost 5, with 14 bases in between. Looked up from germline, CDR1 is SGHTA and CDR2 is FQGNSA. For the CDR3, the DNA is TGTGCCAGCAGCTTAGACCCCGGGCTTCCTTATGGCTACACCTTC. Its protein product is CASSLDPGLPYGYTF.

This clonotype has only a few counts. V gene TRBV4-1 combines with J gene TRBJ2-1, with 14 bases lining up with TRBD2. The CDR3 runs to 16 residues. After removal of 4 bases from V and 6 bases from J, the junction contained 5 bases not matched to a gene. Germline V gene data show CDR1 as MGHRA and CDR2 as YSYEKL. CDR3 amino acids: CASSRVTSGGANEQFF. As DNA, the CDR3 is TGCGCCAGCAGCCGAGTGACTAGCGGGGGGGCCAATGAGCAGTTCTTC.

This clonotype was counted ten times or more. The rearrangement joins TRBV24-1 to TRBJ2-1; D gene uncertain. The CDR3 sequence is 16 residues long. The germline gives CDR1 KGHDR, CDR2 SFDVKD. The V end lost 1 base, the J end lost 0 bases, and 9 bases lay between the germline ends. DNA of the CDR3: TGTGCCACCAGTGATTTTGGGCGGAGCTCCTACAATGAGCAGTTCTTC. Protein sequence: CATSDFGRSSYNEQFF.

The chain employs TRBV5-1 and TRBJ1-2; the match to TRBD1 covers 9 bases. The germline CDR1 and CDR2 sequences are SGHRS and YFSETQ. The CDR3 sequence is 16 residues long. The trim removed 1 base at V and 5 bases at J, leaving 9 bases unmatched. CDR3 in amino acids: CASSLTGGAALYGYTF. The CDR3, as DNA: TGCGCCAGCAGCTTGACAGGGGGCGCGGCGCTTTATGGCTACACCTTC.

This clonotype was recorded a few times. This chain uses TRBV7-8 with TRBJ2-5; D may be TRBD2 (7 bases). V was shortened by 6 bases and J by 5 bases, with 16 bases between the two germline ends. The CDR3 covers 14 residues. Germline V gene lookup returns CDR1 SGHVS and CDR2 FQNEAQ. CDR3 sequence (DNA): TGTGCCAGCAGAAAGAGGGGGGGTCCGGAGACCCAGTACTTC. Its translation is CASRKRGGPETQYF.

This clonotype was counted only a few times. The rearrangement joins TRBV2 to TRBJ2-5, with D perhaps being TRBD1 or TRBD2 (6 bases each). V shed 6 bases and J shed 4 bases, with 12 bases lying between them. The CDR3 spans 13 residues. Germline assignment: CDR1 SNHLY and CDR2 FYNNEI. CDR3 sequence (DNA): TGTGCCAGCAGAACCAGGGGAGGAGAGACCCAGTACTTC. This translates into CASRTRGGETQYF.

The chain has TRBV24-1 and TRBJ2-3; 8 bases are a match to TRBD2. Germline V lookup: CDR1 KGHDR, CDR2 SFDVKD. V was pared by 5 bases and J by 3 bases, with 6 bases of the junction left unmatched. This CDR3 spans 15 amino acids. The CDR3 nucleotides are TGTGCCACCAGTGCAAGCGGGAGCACTACAGATACGCAGTATTTT. Translating it yields CATSASGSTTDTQYF.

Ten or more counts support this clonotype. This rearrangement joins TRBV9 to TRBJ2-7; 10 nucleotides align to TRBD2. V lost 4 bases to trimming and J lost 4 bases; unmatched junction nucleotides: 5. There are 14 residues in the CDR3. Germline lookup yields CDR1 SGDLS and CDR2 YYNGEE. CDR3 DNA: TGTGCCAGCAGCAAAAGCGGGGGGGCATACGAGCAGTACTTC. Encoded protein: CASSKSGGAYEQYF. Looking up the rest from reference TRBV9 and TRBJ2-7 gives the full variable domain: DSGVTQTPKHLITATGQRVTLRCSPRSGDLSVYWYQQSLDQGLQFLIQYYNGEERAKGNILERFSAQQFPDLHSELNLSSLELGDSALYFCASSKSGGAYEQYFGPGTRLTVT.